This T cell receptor (beta chain) was captured in a study of cytomegalovirus exposure and HLA in healthy donors. Regarding the study as a whole: Follow-up analysis seemed to connect common viral pathogens with several of the most significant clusters identified.

The study ran its PCR with 60 Vbeta and 13 Jbeta primers. Some clones are missing from TCRdb's copy, which holds only in-frame ones; the method was immunoSEQ multiplex PCR. The sample lists 100,000 to 150,000 clones; more than 75% were seen once. As to this clone: The antigen is undetermined.

This sequence originates from a young man in good health and CMV-seropositive. The material sequenced was PBMCs.

The CDR3: CASSTRQAPDTQYF. The DNA for the CDR3 is TGTGCCAGTAGCACTCGACAGGCCCCAGATACGCAGTATTTT. V and J are TRBV19 and TRBJ2-3, with D possibly TRBD1 on 6 matching bases. This CDR3 is 14 amino acids long. V was shortened by 6 bases and J by 4 bases, with 14 bases between the two germline ends. CDR1 LNHDA and CDR2 SQIVND come from the germline V gene (reference sequence).